Each of the 17 T cell receptor beta chains below was sequenced from the same sample in a study of regulatory T cells in long-lasting Graves disease. Libraries of TCR beta came from iRepertoire HTBI primers plus Arm-PCR of CDR3 regions. In TCRdb, the multiplex PCR reads were re-called with MiXCR into one record per CDR3 protein. This table has over 650,000 distinct CDR3 sequences, approximately 31% appearing once. Time point reported: persistent/refractory GD, antithyroid drugs over 5 years with positive TRAb. PBMCs were the source of the RNA used for TCR sequencing. Specimen: peripheral blood mononuclear cells (PBMCs), collected when the disease was refractory, from a patient treated with antithyroid drugs. The receptor set was obtained from a female donor with Graves disease.

The chain combines TRBV2 with TRBJ2-7; 9 bases are a match to TRBD1. After removal of 8 bases from V and 3 bases from J, the junction contained 11 bases not matched to a gene. Germline V gene sequence: CDR1 SNHLY, CDR2 FYNNEI. The CDR3 has 15 amino acids. CDR3 sequence reads: CASSQGQGRDYEQYF. CDR3 DNA: TGTGCCAGCTCCCAGGGACAGGGAAGAGACTACGAGCAGTACTTC.

V usage is TRBV24-1 and J usage is TRBJ2-1, with TRBD2 identical over 8 bases. Germline V gives CDR1 KGHDR, CDR2 SFDVKD. Unmatched junction bases numbered 14, after V lost 9 bases and J lost 5 bases. The CDR3 is 16 amino acids. CDR3 DNA sequence: TGTGCCACCTCGTTGTCGGGCGGGAGGTACAACAATGAGCAGTTCTTC. It yields the protein CATSLSGGRYNNEQFF.

This chain connects TRBV20-1 to TRBJ2-5; maybe TRBD2 (5 bases). There are 11 residues in the CDR3. Trimming took off 4 bases at V and 7 bases at J, with 10 bases between the two ends. Germline assignment: CDR1 DFQATT and CDR2 SNEGSKA (reference sequence). This chain's CDR3 is CSANSGGTQYF. CDR3 DNA sequence: TGCAGTGCTAACTCCGGAGGGACCCAGTACTTC.

The chain couples TRBV15 to TRBJ1-5, with D perhaps matching TRBD1 (6 bases). There are 14 residues in the CDR3. The germline V and J ends were trimmed by 5 bases and 5 bases, with 13 bases remaining between them. Germline V lookup: CDR1 LNHNV, CDR2 YYDKDF (reference sequence). CDR3 nucleotide sequence: TGTGCCACCAGCTGGACTGGGGGCTATCAGCCCCAGCATTTT. This translates into CATSWTGGYQPQHF.

This chain links TRBV7-9 with TRBJ1-1; 7 nucleotides align to TRBD1. The germline gives CDR1 SEHNR, CDR2 FQNEAQ (reference sequence). The CDR3 consists of 14 residues. J was trimmed by 1 base and V by 4 bases; bases with no gene match: 3. CDR3 in DNA: TGTGCCAGCAGCTCACAGGGGTGGAACACTGAAGCTTTCTTT. This sequence encodes CASSSQGWNTEAFF.

V and J are TRBV6-2 or TRBV6-3 and TRBJ1-2; tentative D call: TRBD1 (6 bases). Germline V gene sequence: CDR1 MNHEY, CDR2 SVGEGT. Between the trimmed V and J ends, which lost 1 base and 4 bases, there was a span of 13 bases. There are 15 residues in the CDR3. In nucleotides, the CDR3 is TGTGCCAGCAGTTACTGGGCAGGGGAAGGCTATGGCTACACCTTC. This codes for CASSYWAGEGYGYTF.

This clonotype was counted at least ten times. DNA for the CDR3: TGTGCCACCAGCAGAGTTGCAGGTTCGAACACTGAAGCTTTCTTT. Its translation is CATSRVAGSNTEAFF. V and J are TRBV15 and TRBJ1-1, with no clear D. Trimming removed 1 base from V and 1 base from J, with 10 bases in between. The CDR3 totals 15 residues. The germline gives CDR1 LNHNV, CDR2 YYDKDF (reference sequence).

Note on this clonotype: This sequence may be a read error, since a much larger clone differs from it by one base. The J gene is TRBJ1-2, the V gene TRBV6-1; D might be TRBD1 (5 bases). This CDR3 is 13 amino acids long. Germline CDR1 and CDR2: MNHNS and SASEGT. CDR3 DNA sequence: TGTGCCAGCGGTGAAACAGGAAACTATGGCTACACCTTC. Encoded protein: CASGETGNYGYTF.

The rearrangement joins TRBV11-2 to TRBJ1-3, with unresolved D. V lost 5 bases, J lost 1 base, and 9 bases lay in between. The length of the CDR3 is 14 residues. Per germline, CDR1 SGHAT and CDR2 FQNNGV. CDR3 amino acids: CASSKDQSGNTIYF. CDR3 DNA: TGTGCCAGCAGCAAGGACCAGTCTGGAAACACCATATATTTT.

About this clonotype: The conserved phenylalanine or tryptophan is not found at the CDR3 terminus, so this likely reflects a read error. J is TRBJ1-1 and V is TRBV15; TRBD1 aligns across 8 bases. CDR1 and CDR2 from the germline V gene are LNHNV and YYDKDF (reference sequence). CDR3 size: 16 residues. J lost 0 bases, V lost 8 bases, and 11 bases had no gene match. CDR3 coding DNA: TGTGCCACCGCGGACAGGGCCGTCGGGATGAACACTGAAGCTTTCCTT. Amino acid sequence: CATADRAVGMNTEAFL.

A single count supports this clonotype. The V gene is TRBV20-1, the J gene TRBJ1-2, with TRBD1 matching 10 bases. The CDR3 sequence is 13 residues long. Per the germline V gene, CDR1 is DFQATT and CDR2 is SNEGSKA (reference sequence). The V gene end was trimmed by 0 bases and the J gene end by 6 bases; junction bases not matched to a gene: 1. The CDR3 is CSAREGTGDGYTF. The CDR3 nucleotides are TGCAGTGCTAGAGAAGGGACAGGGGATGGCTACACCTTC.

This rearrangement joins TRBV4-1 to TRBJ2-7, with D possibly being TRBD1 or TRBD2 (6 bases each). Germline CDR1 is MGHRA and CDR2 is YSYEKL. Trimming took 4 bases from V and 4 from J, leaving 17 bases between them. This CDR3 region has 15 residues. CDR3 nucleotides: TGCGCCAGCAGCCTCGAGCCGGGGGCGCGATACGAGCAGTACTTC. This codes for CASSLEPGARYEQYF.

This clonotype was seen more than once but under ten times. The chain uses TRBV7-9 and TRBJ2-2; a weak D match, TRBD1 (5 bases). The V end was cut by 5 bases, the J end by 1 base, with 11 bases between. This CDR3 is built from 15 residues. The germline CDR1 and CDR2 sequences are SEHNR and FQNEAQ (reference sequence). The CDR3 DNA follows: TGTGCCAGCAGCGCCGTTACAGGGAACACCGGGGAGCTGTTTTTT. Its protein is CASSAVTGNTGELFF.

This clonotype was seen more than once but under ten times. The chain carries TRBV5-1 and TRBJ1-3; D is possibly TRBD1 (5 bases). Germline V gene lookup returns CDR1 SGHRS and CDR2 YFSETQ. The CDR3 is made up of 17 amino acids. Trimming pared 4 bases from V and 2 bases from J, leaving 19 bases between. CDR3 DNA: TGCGCCAGCAGCCCCGGGTTTCGTGGGACCGCTGGAAACACCATATATTTT. Protein product: CASSPGFRGTAGNTIYF.

A few counts support this clonotype. The J gene is TRBJ2-1, the V gene TRBV2; 9 bases are shared with TRBD2. The junction had 12 bases not matched to a gene; V was cut back by 6 bases and J by 12 bases. CDR1 is SNHLY and CDR2 is FYNNEI in the germline V gene. The CDR3 has 14 residues. CDR3 DNA sequence: TGTGCCAGCAGGCCTAGCGGGATAAGGGTATGGCAGTTCTTC. This codes for CASRPSGIRVWQFF.

This clonotype came up a few times. V gene TRBV25-1 combines with J gene TRBJ1-2; possible D gene TRBD1, 5 bases. The CDR3 loop spans 13 amino acids. The germline gives CDR1 MGHDK, CDR2 SYGVNS. V was trimmed by 4 bases and J by 7 bases, leaving 13 bases between them. The CDR3 sequence: CASSVSEGSGYTF. The DNA of the CDR3 is TGTGCCAGCAGTGTTTCCGAGGGGTCTGGCTACACCTTC.

Only a few counts were recorded for this clonotype. The chain is built from TRBV27 and TRBJ1-1; D unclear. Germline CDR1 is MNHEY and CDR2 is SMNVEV (reference sequence). Trimming pared 0 bases from V and 11 bases from J, leaving 13 bases between. This CDR3 has 13 residues. CDR3: CASSLSRLTGAFF. The DNA of the CDR3 is TGTGCCAGCAGTTTATCTCGGCTTACGGGGGCTTTCTTT.